A selection of T cell receptor beta chains follows, all from one sample in a study of OX40 agonist ivuxolimab in advanced cancers. Sequencing was performed with immunoSEQ multiplex PCR; in TCRdb, only in-frame clones are kept and a portion is missing. The sample has under 60,000 clones; approximately 94% are singletons. The material sequenced was CD4+ or CD8+ T cells sorted from blood, taken in a trial of the OX40 agonist ivuxolimab. The receptors come from an adult with an advanced solid tumor such as melanoma, head and neck, liver or kidney cancer. Both conserved end residues are part of each CDR3. A D gene is named only where the DNA matches it firmly. Some rows mark clone size as missing; the rest say once, few, many or name a class of expanded clone.

>TRBV27|TRBD2|TRBJ2-1|-
CASSQGLAHNEQFF
TGTGCCAGCAGTCAGGGACTAGCCCACAATGAGCAGTTCTTC
>TRBV5-4|TRBD2|TRBJ2-1|-
CASSLRLAGHNEQFF
TGTGCCAGCAGCTTGAGACTAGCGGGACACAATGAGCAGTTCTTC
>TRBV29-1|-|TRBJ2-1|-
CSVDSPSGWDNEQFF
TGCAGCGTTGACAGTCCCAGCGGGTGGGACAATGAGCAGTTCTTC
>TRBV2|-|TRBJ2-5|-
CASSDGTTTQETQYF
TGTGCCAGCAGCGACGGGACAACGACGCAAGAGACCCAGTACTTC
>TRBV29-1|TRBD1|TRBJ2-5|once
CSVPVTGGVETQYF
TGCAGCGTTCCCGTGACAGGGGGCGTAGAGACCCAGTACTTC
>TRBV15|TRBD2|TRBJ2-3|-
CATSREHLAGDDTQYF
TGTGCCACCAGCAGAGAACATCTAGCGGGAGACGATACGCAGTATTTT
>TRBV6-5|TRBD1|TRBJ1-1|once
CASRTGTGSRAFF
TGTGCCAGCAGGACCGGGACAGGAAGTAGAGCTTTCTTT
>TRBV19|TRBD2|TRBJ2-5|-
CASSVGLAGVETQYF
TGTGCCAGTAGTGTGGGACTAGCGGGAGTCGAGACCCAGTACTTC
>TRBV28|-|TRBJ2-7|-
CASSFDGSYEQYF
TGTGCCAGCAGTTTTGATGGCTCCTACGAGCAGTACTTC
>TRBV14|-|TRBJ2-7|-
CASSLLGLPVYEQYF
TGTGCCAGCAGCCTCCTGGGACTCCCCGTCTACGAGCAGTACTTC
>TRBV6-5|-|TRBJ2-1|-
CASGNSYNEQFF
TGTGCCAGCGGGAACTCCTACAATGAGCAGTTCTTC
>TRBV2|TRBD2|TRBJ2-2|-
CASSDRTSGTGELFF
TGTGCCAGCAGTGACAGGACTAGCGGAACCGGGGAGCTGTTTTTT
>TRBV27|-|TRBJ1-5|once
CASSSGTVSNQPQHF
TGTGCCAGCAGTTCAGGGACGGTTAGCAATCAGCCCCAGCATTTT
>TRBV2|-|TRBJ2-7|-
CASSEYMGREDRVYEQYF
TGTGCCAGCAGTGAATATATGGGCCGGGAGGACAGGGTTTACGAGCAGTACTTC
>TRBV7-2|-|TRBJ1-2|-
CASSTGRNGYTF
TGTGCCAGCAGCACAGGACGAAATGGCTACACCTTC
>TRBV19|-|TRBJ2-7|-
CASSIAGGSSYEQYF
TGTGCCAGTAGTATAGCAGGCGGTAGCTCCTACGAGCAGTACTTC
>TRBV4-3|-|TRBJ2-7|-
CASSQDSSATYEQYF
TGCGCCAGCAGCCAAGATTCGTCCGCCACCTACGAGCAGTACTTC
>TRBV7-2|TRBD2|TRBJ2-7|-
CASSLVAGASGEQYF
TGTGCCAGCAGCTTAGTAGCGGGAGCGTCCGGCGAGCAGTACTTC
>TRBV6-5|TRBD2|TRBJ2-7|-
CASSFNPGLAGIEQYF
TGTGCCAGCAGTTTCAATCCGGGACTAGCGGGTATAGAGCAGTACTTC
>TRBV11-2|TRBD1|TRBJ2-5|-
CASRSDRGRQETQYF
TGTGCCAGCAGATCGGACAGGGGGCGACAAGAGACCCAGTACTTC
>TRBV7-9|-|TRBJ2-1|-
CASSPRGGSSYNEQFF
TGTGCCAGCAGCCCGAGGGGTGGCAGCTCCTACAATGAGCAGTTCTTC
>TRBV30|TRBD1|TRBJ1-2|-
CACGQGHYGYTF
TGTGCCTGTGGACAGGGTCATTATGGCTACACCTTC
>TRBV7-9|TRBD1|TRBJ2-7|-
CAWGQGAYEQYF
TGTGCCTGGGGACAGGGGGCATACGAGCAGTACTTC
>TRBV4-1|-|TRBJ2-3|once
CASSQSRGDTQYF
TGCGCCAGCAGCCAATCCAGGGGAGATACGCAGTATTTT
>TRBV5-1|TRBD2|TRBJ2-1|-
CASSPAGTSGRDEQFF
TGCGCCAGCAGCCCGGCCGGGACTAGCGGGAGGGATGAGCAGTTCTTC
>TRBV6-5|TRBD2|TRBJ2-3|-
CASSSSGRADTQYF
TGTGCCAGCAGCTCTAGCGGGCGGGCGGATACGCAGTATTTT